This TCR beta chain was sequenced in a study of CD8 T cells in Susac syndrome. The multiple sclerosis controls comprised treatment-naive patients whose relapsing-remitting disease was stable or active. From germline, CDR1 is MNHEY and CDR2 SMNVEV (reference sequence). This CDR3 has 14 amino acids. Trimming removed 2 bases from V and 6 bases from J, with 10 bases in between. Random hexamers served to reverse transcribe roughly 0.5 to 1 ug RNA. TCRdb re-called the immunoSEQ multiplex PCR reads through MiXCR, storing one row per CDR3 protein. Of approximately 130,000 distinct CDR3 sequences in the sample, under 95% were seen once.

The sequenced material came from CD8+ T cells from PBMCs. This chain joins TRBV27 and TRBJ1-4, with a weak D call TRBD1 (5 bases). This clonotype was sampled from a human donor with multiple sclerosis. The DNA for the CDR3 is TGTGCCAGCAGTTTAGCCGGGGCTTATGAAAAACTGTTTTTT. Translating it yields CASSLAGAYEKLFF.